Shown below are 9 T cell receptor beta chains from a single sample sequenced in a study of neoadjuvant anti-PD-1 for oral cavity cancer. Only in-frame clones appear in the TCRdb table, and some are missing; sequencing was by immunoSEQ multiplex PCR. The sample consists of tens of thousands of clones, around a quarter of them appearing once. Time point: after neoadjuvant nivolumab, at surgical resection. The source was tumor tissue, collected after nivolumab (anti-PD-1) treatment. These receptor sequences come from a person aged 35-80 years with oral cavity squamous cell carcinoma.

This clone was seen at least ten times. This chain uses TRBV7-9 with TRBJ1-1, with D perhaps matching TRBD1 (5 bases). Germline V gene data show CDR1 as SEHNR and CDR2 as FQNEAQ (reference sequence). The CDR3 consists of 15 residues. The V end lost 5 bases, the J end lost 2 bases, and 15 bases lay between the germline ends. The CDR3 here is CASSPQGFINTEAFF. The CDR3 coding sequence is TGTGCCAGCAGCCCCCAGGGATTCATTAACACTGAAGCTTTCTTT. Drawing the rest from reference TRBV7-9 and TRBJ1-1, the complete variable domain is DTGVSQNPRHKITKRGQNVTFRCDPISEHNRLYWYRQTLGQGPEFLTYFQNEAQLEKSRLLSDRFSAERPKGSFSTLEIQRTEQGDSAMYLCASSPQGFINTEAFFGQGTRLTVV.

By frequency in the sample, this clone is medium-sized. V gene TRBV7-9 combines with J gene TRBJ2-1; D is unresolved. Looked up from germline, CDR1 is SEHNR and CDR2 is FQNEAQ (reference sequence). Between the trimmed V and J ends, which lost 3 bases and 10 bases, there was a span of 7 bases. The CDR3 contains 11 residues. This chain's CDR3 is CASSLGKEQFF. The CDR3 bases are TGTGCCAGCAGCTTGGGTAAAGAGCAGTTCTTC.

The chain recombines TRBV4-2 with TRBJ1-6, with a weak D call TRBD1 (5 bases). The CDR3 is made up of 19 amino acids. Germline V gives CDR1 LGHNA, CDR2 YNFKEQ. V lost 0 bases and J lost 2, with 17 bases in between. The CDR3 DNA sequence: TGTGCCAGCAGCCAAGAAATGGTCCGGAGGGGTCCCTATAATTCACCCCTCCACTTT. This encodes CASSQEMVRRGPYNSPLHF.

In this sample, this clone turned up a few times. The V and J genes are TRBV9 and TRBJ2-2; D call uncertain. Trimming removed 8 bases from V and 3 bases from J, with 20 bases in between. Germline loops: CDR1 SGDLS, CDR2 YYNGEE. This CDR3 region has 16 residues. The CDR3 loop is CASSVRSYGDTGELFF. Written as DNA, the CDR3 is TGTGCCAGTTCTGTTCGGAGCTATGGTGACACCGGGGAGCTGTTTTTT.

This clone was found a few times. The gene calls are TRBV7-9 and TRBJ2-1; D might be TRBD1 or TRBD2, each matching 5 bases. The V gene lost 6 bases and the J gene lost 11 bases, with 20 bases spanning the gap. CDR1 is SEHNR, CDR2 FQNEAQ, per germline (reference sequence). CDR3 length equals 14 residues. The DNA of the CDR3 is TGTGCCAGCAGACCGGGACCTATTACAGTGAAGCAGTTCTTC. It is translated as CASRPGPITVKQFF.

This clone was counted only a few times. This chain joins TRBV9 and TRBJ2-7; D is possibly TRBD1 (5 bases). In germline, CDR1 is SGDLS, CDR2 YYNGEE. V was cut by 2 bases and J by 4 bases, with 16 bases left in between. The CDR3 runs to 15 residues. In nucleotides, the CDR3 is TGTGCCAGCAGCGTTACCCCAACAGGATGGTACGAGCAGTACTTC. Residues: CASSVTPTGWYEQYF.

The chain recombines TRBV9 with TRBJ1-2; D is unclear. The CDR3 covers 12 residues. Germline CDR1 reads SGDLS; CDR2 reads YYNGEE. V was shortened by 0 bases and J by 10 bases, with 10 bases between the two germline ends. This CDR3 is CASSVDGVVYTF. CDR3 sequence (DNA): TGTGCCAGCAGCGTAGATGGGGTGGTCTACACCTTC.

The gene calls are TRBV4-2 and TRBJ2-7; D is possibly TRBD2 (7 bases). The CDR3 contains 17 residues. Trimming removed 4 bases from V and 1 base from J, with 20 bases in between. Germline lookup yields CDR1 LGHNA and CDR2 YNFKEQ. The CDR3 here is CASSLRPGGGGSYEQYF. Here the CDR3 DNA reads TGTGCCAGCAGCCTCCGACCCGGAGGGGGGGGTTCCTACGAGCAGTACTTC.

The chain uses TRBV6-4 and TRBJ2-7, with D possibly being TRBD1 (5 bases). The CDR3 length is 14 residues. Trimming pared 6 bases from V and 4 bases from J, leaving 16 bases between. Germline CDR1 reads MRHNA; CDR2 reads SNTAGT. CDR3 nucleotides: TGTGCCAGCAGGAACCCTAGGGGCGGTTACGAGCAGTACTTC. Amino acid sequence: CASRNPRGGYEQYF.